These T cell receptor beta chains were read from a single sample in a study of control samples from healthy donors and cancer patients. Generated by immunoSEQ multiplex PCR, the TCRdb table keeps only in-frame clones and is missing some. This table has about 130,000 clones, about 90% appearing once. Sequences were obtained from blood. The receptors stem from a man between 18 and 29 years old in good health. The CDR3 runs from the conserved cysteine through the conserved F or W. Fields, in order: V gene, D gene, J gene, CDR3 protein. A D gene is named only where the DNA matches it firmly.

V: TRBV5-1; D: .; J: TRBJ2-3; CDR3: CASSLEGSDTDTQYF
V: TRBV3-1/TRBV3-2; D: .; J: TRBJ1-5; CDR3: CASSQGRVWVQPQHF
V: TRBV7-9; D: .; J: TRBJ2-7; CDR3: CASSSGLLSFSYEQYF
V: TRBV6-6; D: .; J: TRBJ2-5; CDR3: CASGVTTGLIQETQYF
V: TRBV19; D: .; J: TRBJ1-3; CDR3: CASRSGSISGNTIYF
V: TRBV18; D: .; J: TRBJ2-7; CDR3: CASSPRMYEQYF
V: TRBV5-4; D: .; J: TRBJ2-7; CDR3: CASSFSGPQATPRSYEQYF
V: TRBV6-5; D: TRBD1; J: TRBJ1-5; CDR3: CASSPTDRGYQPQHF
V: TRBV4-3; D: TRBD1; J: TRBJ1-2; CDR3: CASSQEIQGAYGYTF
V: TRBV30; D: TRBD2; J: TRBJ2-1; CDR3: CAWSHIGTMESNEQFF
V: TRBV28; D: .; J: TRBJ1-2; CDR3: CASSYAVTNYGYTF
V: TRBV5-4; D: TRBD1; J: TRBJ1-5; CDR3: CASSLGTGNRYSNQPQHF
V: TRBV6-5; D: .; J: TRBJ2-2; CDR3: CASRQQGGELFF
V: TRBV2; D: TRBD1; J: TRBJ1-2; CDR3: CASRDDREMNYGYTF
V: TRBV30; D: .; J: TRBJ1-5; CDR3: CAWSAGHNQPQHF
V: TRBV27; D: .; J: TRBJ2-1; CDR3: CASSLSGITAYNEQFF
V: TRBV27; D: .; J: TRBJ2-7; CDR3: CASTGSRYEQYF
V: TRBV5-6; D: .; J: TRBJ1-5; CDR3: CASSIGASWDQPQHF
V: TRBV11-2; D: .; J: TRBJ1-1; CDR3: CASSLDQARTEAFF
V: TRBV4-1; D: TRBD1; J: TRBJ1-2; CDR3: CASSHEQGALGYTF
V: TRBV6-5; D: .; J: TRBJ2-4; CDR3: CASRGTKNIQYF
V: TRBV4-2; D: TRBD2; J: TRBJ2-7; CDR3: CASSQELAGHIYEQYF
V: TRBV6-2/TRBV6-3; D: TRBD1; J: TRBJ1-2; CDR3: CASSYKTGVFYGYTF
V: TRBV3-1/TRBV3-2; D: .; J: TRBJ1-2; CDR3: CASSQGVDSLIYGYTF
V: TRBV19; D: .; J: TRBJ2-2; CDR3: CASWGDFTGELFF
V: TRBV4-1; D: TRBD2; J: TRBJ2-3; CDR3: CASSQSGLAGNTDTQYF
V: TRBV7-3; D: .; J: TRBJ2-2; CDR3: CASSSRRGRVTDTGELFF
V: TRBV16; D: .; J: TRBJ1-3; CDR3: CASSQERRLAGNTIYF
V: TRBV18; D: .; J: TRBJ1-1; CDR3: CASSPLGASNTEAFF
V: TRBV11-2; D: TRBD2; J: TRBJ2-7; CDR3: CASSLDLGLASPLAYEQYF
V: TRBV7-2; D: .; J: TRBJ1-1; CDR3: CASSLRGWQLMNTEAFF
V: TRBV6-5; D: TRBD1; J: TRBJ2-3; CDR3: CASSYTGTGRTDTQYF
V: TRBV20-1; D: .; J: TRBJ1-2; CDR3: CSASSQGGVYGYTF
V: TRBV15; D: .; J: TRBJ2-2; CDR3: CATSREGKGHTTGELFF